This TCR beta chain was documented in a study of human T cells and chemical hapten exposure. On the study more broadly: Epicutaneous patch tests delivered 0.01% DPC to the upper back, with evaluation at 6 days.

TCRdb reprocessed the RACE reads via MiXCR and lists one record per CDR3 protein. The sample comprises 60,000 to 80,000 distinct CDR3 sequences, around 7% of which are singletons, and over 1.5% rests with the top ten. For this clonotype: Antigen unknown.

Whole-study results and caveats: Controls formed significantly fewer large CDR3 similarity clusters than expanded TCRs did. TCRs exceeding 1 in 1000 frequency stayed unchanged with DPC sensitization.

Documented time point: pre-sensitization, week 0. Treatment of the sample: therapeutic diphenylcyclopropenone sensitization with weekly scalp DPC. This CDR3 is 15 amino acids long. Looked up from germline, CDR1 is SNHLY and CDR2 is FYNNEI. Trimming stripped 11 bases from V and 1 base from J, with 19 bases between. Sequencing was performed on whole blood, taken in connection with sensitization to the hapten diphenylcyclopropenone (DPC). This receptor was taken from a woman aged 25 to 39 with alopecia areata. Some clones in this sample may be carry-over from other donors' samples. The chain has TRBV2 and TRBJ2-3; D perhaps matches TRBD1 (6 bases). CDR3: CASEGGGGGTDTQYF. Written as DNA, the CDR3 is TGTGCCTCCGAGGGTGGGGGCGGTGGCACAGATACGCAGTATTTT. Supplemented by reference TRBV2 and TRBJ2-3, the full variable domain reads EPEVTQTPSHQVTQMGQEVILRCVPISNHLYFYWYRQILGQKVEFLVSFYNNEISEKSEIFDDQFSVERPDGSNFTLKIRSTKLEDSAMYFCASEGGGGGTDTQYFGPGTRLTVL.